Below are 24 T cell receptor beta chains sequenced from a single sample in a study of blood T cell repertoires in COVID-19 (TCRdb year 2020). The library was produced with the immunoSEQ multiplex PCR assay. TCRdb carries this immuneACCESS record with in-frame sequences only. Its versions omit some clonotypes, under half of them owing to an unresolved V gene in the studies checked, with the rest unexplained. Within this sample are under 250,000 clones, with roughly 83% of them counted one time only. Under 3% of the sample comes from the top ten. Sequencing input: peripheral blood. The source is a woman aged 70-85 years with active or convalescent COVID-19.

This clone has a handful of counts. The CDR3 bases are TGTGCCAGTAGTTCACGACAGGGAAGGTACACCGGGGAGCTGTTTTTT. Its protein is CASSSRQGRYTGELFF. The gene calls are TRBV19 and TRBJ2-2, with 7 bases lining up with TRBD1. With V trimmed by 5 bases and J by 3 bases, 9 bases remained unmatched. From germline, CDR1 is LNHDA and CDR2 SQIVND (reference sequence). CDR3 length equals 16 residues.

V gene TRBV27 combines with J gene TRBJ1-1; TRBD1 agrees at 7 bases. Germline CDR1 and CDR2: MNHEY and SMNVEV (reference sequence). V gave up 4 bases and J gave up 4 bases; unmatched junction bases: 9. This CDR3 contains 15 residues. This chain's CDR3 is CASSSLQGKGTEAFF. CDR3 DNA sequence: TGTGCCAGCAGTTCCCTACAGGGGAAGGGCACTGAAGCTTTCTTT.

The chain couples TRBV30 to TRBJ1-5; no firm D call. In germline, CDR1 is GTSNPN, CDR2 SVGIG (reference sequence). V lost 1 base and J lost 6, with 10 bases in between. CDR3 size: 13 residues. This CDR3 is CAWSDLEGQPQHF. The CDR3 DNA sequence: TGTGCCTGGAGTGACCTCGAGGGTCAGCCCCAGCATTTT.

V is TRBV13 and J is TRBJ1-3; D gene ambiguous. Trimming cost V 2 bases and J 3 bases, with 2 bases left between them. CDR1 and CDR2 from the germline V gene are PRHDT and FYEKMQ (reference sequence). This CDR3 has 12 amino acids. This CDR3 is CASSLHGNTIYF. The CDR3 DNA is TGTGCCAGCAGCTTACATGGAAACACCATATATTTT.

The chain employs TRBV28 and TRBJ2-7; the match to TRBD1 covers 9 bases. V dropped 5 bases and J dropped 5; count of bases not matched to a gene: 10. This CDR3 spans 15 amino acids. Germline CDR1 and CDR2: MDHEN and SYDVKM. The CDR3 loop reads CASSPGDRDLNEQYF. The CDR3 bases are TGTGCCAGCAGTCCCGGGGACAGGGACTTGAACGAGCAGTACTTC.

The rearrangement links TRBV28 to TRBJ1-4; perhaps TRBD1 as D (6 bases). Germline V gene data show CDR1 as MDHEN and CDR2 as SYDVKM. The CDR3 has 15 amino acids. V was trimmed by 2 bases and J by 4 bases, leaving 11 bases between them. The DNA for the CDR3 is TGTGCCAGCAGTTTAGGTGGGACAAGTAATGAAAAACTGTTTTTT. Protein: CASSLGGTSNEKLFF.

The chain has TRBV10-3 and TRBJ2-1; TRBD1 aligns across 9 bases. Germline V gene lookup returns CDR1 ENHRY and CDR2 SYGVKD. The CDR3 totals 14 residues. The V and J ends lost 10 bases and 4 bases, in that order; junction bases with no gene match: 8. CDR3 sequence (DNA): TGTGCCACCCAGGACAGGGGCGAATACAATGAGCAGTTCTTC. Translated, it gives CATQDRGEYNEQFF.

The V and J genes are TRBV6-5 and TRBJ1-5, with 8 bases matching TRBD1. J gave up 6 bases and V 6 bases, and 7 bases lay outside the gene matches. CDR3 length: 14 amino acids. Germline V gene sequence: CDR1 MNHEY, CDR2 SVGAGI. The CDR3 bases are TGTGCCAGCAGAATGGGACAGGTAGTTCAGCCCCAGCATTTT. Protein: CASRMGQVVQPQHF.

This chain uses TRBV5-6 with TRBJ2-5, with 14 bases matching TRBD2. The V and J ends lost 5 bases and 5 bases, in that order; junction bases with no gene match: 5. CDR1 is SGHDT, CDR2 YYEEEE, per germline. The CDR3 totals 15 residues. The CDR3 is CASRTSGGAEETQYF. The CDR3 nucleotides are TGTGCCAGCAGGACTAGCGGGGGGGCGGAGGAGACCCAGTACTTC.

The chain links TRBV3-1 (or the pseudogene TRBV3-2) to TRBJ2-7; D gene unclear. Trimming shortened V by 0 bases and J by 2 bases, and 8 bases separated the two germline ends. Germline V gives CDR1 LGHDT, CDR2 YNNKEL (reference sequence). CDR3 length: 14 amino acids. The CDR3 sequence: CASSQDLVAYEQYF. CDR3 in DNA: TGTGCCAGCAGCCAAGATCTAGTCGCCTACGAGCAGTACTTC.

In its sample, this clone was seen once. V gene TRBV5-8 combines with J gene TRBJ1-6; no reliable D call. The CDR3 length is 12 residues. Per the germline V gene, CDR1 is SGHTS and CDR2 is YDEGEE. Trimming removed 4 bases at V and 7 bases at J, with 6 bases between. CDR3 bases: TGTGCCAGCAGCACGGGAAATTCACCCCTCCACTTT. It is translated as CASSTGNSPLHF. The whole variable domain, filled in from reference TRBV5-8 and TRBJ1-6, reads EAGVTQSPTHLIKTRGQQATLRCSPISGHTSVYWYQQALGLGLQFLLWYDEGEERNRGNFPPRFSGRQFPNYSSELNVNALELEDSALYLCASSTGNSPLHFGNGTRLTVT.

The V and J genes are TRBV28 and TRBJ1-2; D ambiguous. V gave up 2 bases and J gave up 8 bases, with 18 bases separating them. Germline-derived CDR1 and CDR2 are MDHEN and SYDVKM. The CDR3 length is 15 residues. In DNA form, the CDR3 reads TGTGCCAGCAGTTTACCCCTCCTCGACAACCTAGGCTACACCTTC. Protein sequence: CASSLPLLDNLGYTF.

V and J are TRBV3-1 (or the pseudogene TRBV3-2) and TRBJ1-2; a weak D match, TRBD1 (6 bases). This CDR3 comprises 17 residues. Trimming removed 3 bases from V and 8 bases from J, with 25 bases in between. Per the germline V gene, CDR1 is LGHDT and CDR2 is YNNKEL (reference sequence). CDR3 sequence: CASSHSLPTGRGVGYTF. DNA for the CDR3: TGTGCCAGCAGCCATTCTCTCCCCACAGGGCGTGGAGTGGGCTACACCTTC.

The V gene is TRBV12-3 or TRBV12-4, the J gene TRBJ1-1; D is unclear. This CDR3 spans 13 amino acids. The V and J ends lost 3 bases and 3 bases respectively, with 8 bases between them. This CDR3 reads CASSLGVDTEAFF. CDR3 in DNA: TGTGCCAGCAGTTTGGGAGTGGACACTGAAGCTTTCTTT.

This clone was seen just once. The V gene is TRBV7-9, the J gene TRBJ2-3, with a possible D match to TRBD1 (7 bases). The germline gives CDR1 SEHNR, CDR2 FQNEAQ (reference sequence). Trimming took 4 bases from V and 6 from J, leaving 20 bases between them. This CDR3 spans 16 amino acids. The CDR3, as DNA: TGTGCCAGCAGCTGGGGGGCAGGGGGTGATCGGGATACGCAGTATTTT. This codes for CASSWGAGGDRDTQYF.

The V and J genes are TRBV7-9 and TRBJ1-5, with 9 bases fitting TRBD1. The germline CDR1 and CDR2 sequences are SEHNR and FQNEAQ (reference sequence). Unmatched junction bases numbered 6, after V lost 2 bases and J lost 4 bases. This CDR3 spans 16 amino acids. The CDR3 reads CASSLKDRGSNQPQHF. CDR3 nucleotides: TGTGCCAGCAGCTTAAAAGACAGGGGGTCGAATCAGCCCCAGCATTTT.

In nucleotides, the CDR3 is TGTGCCAGCGTACTTAGCGGGAGGGCCATTAATGAGCAGTTCTTC. Translating gives CASVLSGRAINEQFF. The chain links TRBV6-5 to TRBJ2-1; 11 nucleotides agree with TRBD2. The CDR3 covers 15 residues. V lost 8 bases, J lost 7 bases, and 10 bases stayed unmatched. The V gene's germline CDR1 is MNHEY and CDR2 SVGAGI.

The V and J genes are TRBV18 and TRBJ2-1; tentatively, D is TRBD2 (6 bases). From germline, CDR1 is KGHSH and CDR2 LQKENI. This CDR3 contains 14 residues. V lost 3 bases to trimming and J lost 3 bases, with 9 bases between them. Written as DNA, the CDR3 is TGTGCCAGCTCACCGGGACTGGTCTACAATGAGCAGTTCTTC. This sequence encodes CASSPGLVYNEQFF.

The chain employs TRBV5-1 and TRBJ2-7; maybe TRBD2 (6 bases). Looked up from germline, CDR1 is SGHRS and CDR2 is YFSETQ. The ends were cut back, 4 bases at V and 0 bases at J, with 14 bases in the middle. This CDR3 is built from 15 residues. The CDR3 nucleotides are TGCGCCAGCAGCCCTGCGGCGGGGAGCTCCTACGAGCAGTACTTC. Protein sequence: CASSPAAGSSYEQYF.

The rearrangement links TRBV5-1 to TRBJ2-5; 9 nucleotides line up with TRBD1. The V segment lost 4 bases and the J segment 5 bases; nucleotides outside the gene matches: 6. This CDR3 is built from 14 residues. CDR1 SGHRS and CDR2 YFSETQ come from the germline V gene. The CDR3 protein is CASSLTGGPETQYF. The CDR3 region has the DNA TGCGCCAGCAGCCTTACAGGGGGCCCGGAGACCCAGTACTTC.

The chain employs TRBV5-1 and TRBJ2-1; tentatively, D is TRBD2 (6 bases). This CDR3 region has 16 residues. V was pared by 0 bases and J by 2 bases, with 12 bases between. The germline gives CDR1 SGHRS, CDR2 YFSETQ. This CDR3 reads CASSLVGDSTYNEQFF. In DNA, the CDR3 is TGCGCCAGCAGCTTGGTAGGGGACTCAACCTACAATGAGCAGTTCTTC.

V and J are TRBV28 and TRBJ2-1; 7 bases are a match to TRBD2. CDR1 MDHEN and CDR2 SYDVKM come from the germline V gene. The ends lost 6 bases at V and 5 bases at J; junction bases unmatched: 10. The CDR3 extends over 15 amino acids. CDR3 in DNA: TGTGCCAGCAGCGCTAGCGGTTTATCTAACAATGAGCAGTTCTTC. Protein product: CASSASGLSNNEQFF.

The V gene is TRBV9, the J gene TRBJ2-7; 11 nucleotides align to TRBD2. The CDR3 has 15 amino acids. V was pared by 1 base and J by 3 bases, with 3 bases of the junction left unmatched. The germline gives CDR1 SGDLS, CDR2 YYNGEE. The CDR3 bases are TGTGCCAGCAGCGTACTAGCGGGGGGCCACTACGAGCAGTACTTC. As protein: CASSVLAGGHYEQYF. The full variable domain, rest sourced from reference TRBV9 and TRBJ2-7, is DSGVTQTPKHLITATGQRVTLRCSPRSGDLSVYWYQQSLDQGLQFLIQYYNGEERAKGNILERFSAQQFPDLHSELNLSSLELGDSALYFCASSVLAGGHYEQYFGPGTRLTVT.

The genes are TRBV5-6 and TRBJ1-2; D gene unclear. V was shortened by 1 base and J by 7 bases, with 8 bases between the two germline ends. CDR3 size: 12 residues. Looked up from germline, CDR1 is SGHDT and CDR2 is YYEEEE. CDR3 coding DNA: TGTGCCAGCAGCTTGCGGGTTGGTGGCTACACCTTC. This translates into CASSLRVGGYTF.